The 18 T cell receptor beta chains below come from one sample, sequenced in a study of T cells expressing NK-cell markers. Following a re-call of the 5' RACE reads, TCRdb has one entry per CDR3 protein and lacks DNA. This sample's table reports more than 20,000 distinct CDR3 sequences. The material sequenced was blood T cells: a sorted CD56 or NKG2C T cell subset, CD4+ or CD8+ T cells, or bulk PBMC T cells (not recorded which). Source of these receptors: a man aged 18-70 years in good health.

The chain has TRBV7-6 and TRBJ2-7; the D call from TCRdb, TRBD2, cannot be confirmed without DNA. The CDR3 is 13 amino acids. The germline V gene encodes CDR1 SGHVS and CDR2 FNYEAQ. CDR3 protein: CASSWERGYEQYF. The full variable domain, rest sourced from reference TRBV7-6 and TRBJ2-7, is GAGVSQSPRYKVTKRGQDVALRCDPISGHVSLYWYRQALGQGPEFLTYFNYEAQQDKSGLPNDRFSAERPEGSISTLTIQRTEQRDSAMYRCASSWERGYEQYFGPGTRLTVT.

J is TRBJ1-3 and V is TRBV30; TCRdb gives TRBD1 as the D gene, but with no DNA this cannot be confirmed. Germline assignment: CDR1 GTSNPN and CDR2 SVGIG (reference sequence). The CDR3 loop spans 13 amino acids. The CDR3 reads CAWSVQTQGTIYF.

The rearrangement joins TRBV20-1 to TRBJ1-4; TCRdb returns TRBD1, unconfirmable since there is no DNA. The CDR3 runs 14 residues. Germline-derived CDR1 and CDR2 are DFQATT and SNEGSKA (reference sequence). CDR3 residues: CSAGGGTGHEKLFF.

The chain is built from TRBV7-2 and TRBJ2-1; the TCRdb call, TRBD2, lacks DNA for checking. The CDR3 sequence is 12 residues long. Germline V gene lookup returns CDR1 SGHTA and CDR2 FQGNSA. The chain's CDR3 is CASSLVATQEFF. The variable domain in full, with the rest retrieved from reference TRBV7-2 and TRBJ2-1, is GAGVSQSPSNKVTEKGKDVELRCDPISGHTALYWYRQSLGQGLEFLIYFQGNSAPDKSGLPSDRFSAERTGGSVSTLTIQRTQQEDSAVYLCASSLVATQEFFGPGTRLTVL.

CDR3 protein: CSARPGTSSYEQYF. The rearrangement joins TRBV20-1 to TRBJ2-7; TCRdb's D call of TRBD2 is untestable without DNA. The CDR3 length is 14 residues. Germline V CDR1 and CDR2: DFQATT, SNEGSKA (reference sequence).

This sequence joins TRBV5-1 and TRBJ2-7; TCRdb returns TRBD1, unconfirmable since there is no DNA. From germline, CDR1 is SGHRS and CDR2 YFSETQ. The CDR3 length is 14 residues. The chain's CDR3 is CASRIRPSPYEQYF.

The chain combines TRBV12-3 or TRBV12-4 with TRBJ1-6. The CDR3 is made up of 13 amino acids. CDR3 region: CASSLNYNSPLHF.

V usage is TRBV2 and J usage is TRBJ2-2; the TCRdb call, TRBD1, lacks DNA for checking. CDR3 length equals 16 residues. The germline V gene has CDR1 SNHLY and CDR2 FYNNEI. The chain's CDR3 is CASSETGGLNTGELFF.

The chain has TRBV4-2 and TRBJ2-7; TCRdb lists TRBD2, though no DNA is available to test this call. The CDR3 spans 19 residues. Germline values: CDR1 LGHNA, CDR2 YNFKEQ. CDR3 region: CASSHSRTSGSSPLYEQYF.

J is TRBJ2-2 and V is TRBV2; TCRdb picks TRBD1, but there is no DNA to check that call. There are 15 residues in the CDR3. Germline V gene data show CDR1 as SNHLY and CDR2 as FYNNEI. CDR3 region: CARGAPGLNTGELFF.

The rearrangement uses TRBV19 and TRBJ2-1; the TCRdb D gene call, TRBD1, has no DNA to confirm it. This CDR3 has 16 amino acids. Germline CDR1 LNHDA, CDR2 SQIVND (reference sequence). The CDR3 here is CASSGGRGKPYNEQFF. The full variable domain, completed using reference TRBV19 and TRBJ2-1, is DGGITQSPKYLFRKEGQNVTLSCEQNLNHDAMYWYRQDPGQGLRLIYYSQIVNDFQKGDIAEGYSVSREKKESFPLTVTSAQKNPTAFYLCASSGGRGKPYNEQFFGPGTRLTVL.

The V call is TRBV29-1, the J call TRBJ2-2. Germline V gene sequence: CDR1 SQVTM, CDR2 ANQGSEA. The CDR3 covers 12 residues. The CDR3 loop is CSVREYTGELFF.

The gene calls are TRBV24-1 and TRBJ2-1; TCRdb picks TRBD1, but there is no DNA to check that call. From germline, CDR1 is KGHDR and CDR2 SFDVKD. This CDR3 comprises 15 residues. This CDR3 reads CATSGYRGVQNEQFF.

The chain carries TRBV6-1 and TRBJ1-1; TCRdb designates TRBD1, a call that cannot be tested without DNA. The CDR3 is 13 residues long. Germline CDR1 MNHNS, CDR2 SASEGT. The CDR3 loop is CASNAGWSTEAFF.

The chain employs TRBV14 and TRBJ2-1; the TRBD2 assignment by TCRdb is unverifiable without DNA. Germline CDR1 and CDR2: SGHDN and FVKESK. The CDR3 has 13 amino acids. The CDR3 sequence: CASSRGRRNEQFF.

The chain is built from TRBV4-2 and TRBJ2-7; TCRdb names TRBD1, which stays unverified in the absence of DNA. CDR1 and CDR2 (germline): LGHNA, YNFKEQ. The CDR3 has 13 amino acids. CDR3: CASSQESGTEQYF.

The CDR3 loop reads CASSSTGPNSPLHF. The rearrangement uses TRBV6-5 and TRBJ1-6; without DNA, the TCRdb call of TRBD1 cannot be checked. Germline V gene data show CDR1 as MNHEY and CDR2 as SVGAGI. The CDR3 extends over 14 amino acids.

The chain carries TRBV11-3 and TRBJ2-7; the D gene TCRdb calls, TRBD2, cannot be checked with no DNA. The CDR3 runs 14 residues. Per the germline V gene, CDR1 is SGHNT and CDR2 is YENEEA. CDR3 region: CASSKNTGEKEQYF.